This T cell receptor beta chain was retrieved from a study of blood T cell repertoires in COVID-19. Study at large: Researchers got acute and convalescent COVID-19 samples from the United States, Italy and Spain. From T cells, B-cell-depleted T cells, or PBMCs came the material, which was cDNA or gDNA.

The assay was immunoSEQ multiplex PCR, and TCRdb's table has in-frame clones only and misses some. Of 310,000 or so clones in the sample, approximately 84% were seen once. The germline V and J ends were trimmed by 2 bases and 8 bases, with 16 bases remaining between them. Germline lookup yields CDR1 MNHNS and CDR2 SASEGT. This CDR3 comprises 15 residues. The TCR comes from a woman in her 30s who had recovered from COVID-19. V usage is TRBV6-1 and J usage is TRBJ2-4; perhaps TRBD1 as D (6 bases). Sequenced input: peripheral blood. The CDR3 region is CASSETAVGADIQYF. CDR3 sequence (DNA): TGTGCCAGCAGTGAAACTGCAGTGGGGGCGGACATTCAGTACTTC.